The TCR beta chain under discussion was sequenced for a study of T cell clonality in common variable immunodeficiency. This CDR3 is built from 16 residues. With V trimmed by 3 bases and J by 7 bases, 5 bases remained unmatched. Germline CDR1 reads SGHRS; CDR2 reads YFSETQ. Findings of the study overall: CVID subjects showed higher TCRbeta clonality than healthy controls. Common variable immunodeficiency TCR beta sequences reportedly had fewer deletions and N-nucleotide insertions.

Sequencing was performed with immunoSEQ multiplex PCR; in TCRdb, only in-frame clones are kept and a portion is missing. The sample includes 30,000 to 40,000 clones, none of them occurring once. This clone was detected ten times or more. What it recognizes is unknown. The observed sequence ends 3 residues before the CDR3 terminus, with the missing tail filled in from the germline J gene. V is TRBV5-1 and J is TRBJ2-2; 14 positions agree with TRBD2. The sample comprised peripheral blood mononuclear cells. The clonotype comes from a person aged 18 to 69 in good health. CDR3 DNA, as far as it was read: TGCGCCAGCAGCTCGACTAGCGGGAGGGGGGTCGGGGAG. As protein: CASSSTSGRGVGE. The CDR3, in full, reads CASSSTSGRGVGELFF.